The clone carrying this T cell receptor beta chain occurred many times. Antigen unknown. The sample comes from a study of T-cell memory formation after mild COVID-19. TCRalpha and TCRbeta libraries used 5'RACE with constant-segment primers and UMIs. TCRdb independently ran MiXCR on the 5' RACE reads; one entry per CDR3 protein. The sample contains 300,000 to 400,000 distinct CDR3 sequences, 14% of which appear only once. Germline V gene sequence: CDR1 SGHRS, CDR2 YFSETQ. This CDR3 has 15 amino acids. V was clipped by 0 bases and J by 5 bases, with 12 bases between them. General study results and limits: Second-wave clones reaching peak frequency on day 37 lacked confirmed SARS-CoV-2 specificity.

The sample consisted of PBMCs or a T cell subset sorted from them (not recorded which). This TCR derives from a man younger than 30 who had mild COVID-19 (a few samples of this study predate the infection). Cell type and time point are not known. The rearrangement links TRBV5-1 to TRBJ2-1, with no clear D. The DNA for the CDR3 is TGCGCCAGCAGCTTGGCAGTCCTAACAAACAATGAGCAGTTCTTC. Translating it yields CASSLAVLTNNEQFF.